What follows are 9 T cell receptor beta chains derived from one specimen sequenced in a study of blood T cells in healthy people across ages. Alongside a J-beta primer mix, a sample-barcoded 5' primer served in a second PCR lasting about 6 to 12 cycles. TCRdb recomputed calls from the 5' RACE reads with MiXCR, one row per CDR3 protein. The repertoire holds roughly 830,000 distinct CDR3 sequences, with 62% as singletons. The sample consisted of blood. The receptors were gathered from a man aged 25-45 years in good health.

This chain joins TRBV7-2 and TRBJ2-7; 9 nucleotides match TRBD1. Germline trimming cut 2 bases from V and 3 bases from J; bases unmatched to any gene: 11. Germline CDR1 reads SGHTA; CDR2 reads FQGNSA. The CDR3 is 17 amino acids. The CDR3 loop reads CASSLSGQGVHFYEQYF. The CDR3 nucleotides read TGTGCCAGCAGCTTATCGGGACAGGGCGTTCACTTCTACGAGCAGTACTTC. Together with reference TRBV7-2 and TRBJ2-7, the CDR3 gives the full variable domain: GAGVSQSPSNKVTEKGKDVELRCDPISGHTALYWYRQSLGQGLEFLIYFQGNSAPDKSGLPSDRFSAERTGGSVSTLTIQRTQQEDSAVYLCASSLSGQGVHFYEQYFGPGTRLTVT.

This clonotype has more than one count but fewer than ten. CDR3 loop: CASSESANSYNSPLHF. The DNA of the CDR3 is TGTGCCAGCAGTGAATCCGCGAACTCCTATAATTCACCCCTCCACTTT. This chain connects TRBV25-1 to TRBJ1-6; D unresolved. Trimming stripped 1 base from V and 0 bases from J, with 7 bases between. The CDR3 covers 16 residues. Germline CDR1 reads MGHDK; CDR2 reads SYGVNS.

This clonotype was counted many times. The chain recombines TRBV29-1 with TRBJ2-7; D gene unclear. The CDR3 sequence is 11 residues long. Trimming removed 4 bases from V and 7 bases from J, with 11 bases in between. Germline CDR1 SQVTM, CDR2 ANQGSEA. CDR3 sequence: CSVATINEQYF. The CDR3 nucleotides are TGCAGCGTTGCAACAATCAATGAGCAGTACTTC.

The chain employs TRBV7-2 and TRBJ2-7, with D possibly being TRBD2 (5 bases). V gave up 7 bases and J gave up 1 base, with 11 bases separating them. The germline V gene encodes CDR1 SGHTA and CDR2 FQGNSA. This CDR3 is 13 amino acids long. As DNA, the CDR3 is TGTGCCAGCACCCACCGGGGATCCTACGAGCAGTACTTC. Translation: CASTHRGSYEQYF. Filled out from reference TRBV7-2 and TRBJ2-7, the complete variable domain reads GAGVSQSPSNKVTEKGKDVELRCDPISGHTALYWYRQSLGQGLEFLIYFQGNSAPDKSGLPSDRFSAERTGGSVSTLTIQRTQQEDSAVYLCASTHRGSYEQYFGPGTRLTVT.

V gene TRBV2 combines with J gene TRBJ2-1; D uncertain. In germline, CDR1 is SNHLY, CDR2 FYNNEI. Deletions cut 3 bases from V and 10 bases from J, with 4 bases between. This CDR3 has 10 amino acids. CDR3 sequence reads: CASSDYEQFF. The DNA of the CDR3 is TGTGCCAGCAGTGATTACGAGCAGTTCTTC.

The CDR3 loop reads CSAGRRGSTDTQYF. CDR3 DNA: TGCAGTGCCGGGAGGAGGGGTTCCACAGATACGCAGTATTTT. The J gene is TRBJ2-3, the V gene TRBV20-1, with 7 bases identical to TRBD2. The CDR3 contains 14 residues. The germline CDR1 and CDR2 sequences are DFQATT and SNEGSKA (reference sequence). V shed 6 bases and J 2 bases; nucleotides not matched to a gene: 8.

This clonotype has just a few counts. This rearrangement joins TRBV7-2 to TRBJ2-7; 11 bases are a match to TRBD2. This CDR3 is 15 amino acids long. Germline-derived CDR1 and CDR2 are SGHTA and FQGNSA. With V trimmed by 5 bases and J by 3 bases, 6 bases remained unmatched. CDR3 bases: TGTGCCAGCAGCGCCACCACTAGCGGGGGCTACGAGCAGTACTTC. Translating it yields CASSATTSGGYEQYF.

This chain links TRBV6-6 with TRBJ1-5, with D possibly TRBD1 on 5 matching bases. The CDR3 loop spans 14 amino acids. The germline V and J ends were trimmed by 2 bases and 3 bases, with 8 bases remaining between them. Germline values: CDR1 MNHNY, CDR2 SVGAGI (reference sequence). The CDR3 here is CASSYRQPNQPQHF. CDR3 in DNA: TGTGCCAGCAGTTACAGACAGCCCAATCAGCCCCAGCATTTT.

This rearrangement joins TRBV4-3 to TRBJ2-5, with 8 bases aligning to TRBD1. This CDR3 has 15 amino acids. Germline V lookup: CDR1 LGHNA, CDR2 YSLEER. J was trimmed by 5 bases and V by 1 base; bases with no gene match: 6. CDR3 sequence: CASSQGTGTPETQYF. In DNA form, the CDR3 reads TGCGCCAGCAGCCAAGGGACAGGGACGCCGGAGACCCAGTACTTC.